The sequence of this T cell receptor (beta chain) was determined in a study of cytomegalovirus exposure and HLA in healthy donors. This PCR relied on a set of 60 Vbeta primers and 13 Jbeta primers. The data were produced by immunoSEQ multiplex PCR, yet TCRdb's version contains in-frame clones alone and is incomplete. This sample's table reports under 100,000 clones. V shed 7 bases and J 3 bases; nucleotides not matched to a gene: 7. Germline V gives CDR1 SQVTM, CDR2 ANQGSEA. The length of the CDR3 is 13 residues. This clonotype was sampled from a woman younger than 45 in good health and CMV-seronegative. This sequence joins TRBV29-1 and TRBJ1-2; 8 bases line up with TRBD1. Sequenced input: PBMCs. The CDR3 region is CSARGQGHYGYTF. The DNA of the CDR3 is TGCAGCGCGAGAGGACAGGGCCACTATGGCTACACCTTC.